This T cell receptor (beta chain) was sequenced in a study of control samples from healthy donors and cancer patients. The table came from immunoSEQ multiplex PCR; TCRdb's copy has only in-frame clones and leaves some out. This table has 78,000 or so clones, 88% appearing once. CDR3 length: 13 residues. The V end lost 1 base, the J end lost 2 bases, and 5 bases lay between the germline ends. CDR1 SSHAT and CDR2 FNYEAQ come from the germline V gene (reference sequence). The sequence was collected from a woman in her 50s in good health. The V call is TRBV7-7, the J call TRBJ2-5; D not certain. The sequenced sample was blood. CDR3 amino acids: CASSLVLQETQYF. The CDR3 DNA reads TGTGCCAGCAGCTTAGTGTTACAAGAGACCCAGTACTTC. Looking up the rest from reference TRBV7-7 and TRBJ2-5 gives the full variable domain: GAGVSQSPRYKVTKRGQDVTLRCDPISSHATLYWYQQALGQGPEFLTYFNYEAQPDKSGLPSDRFSAERPEGSISTLTIQRTEQRDSAMYRCASSLVLQETQYFGPGTRLLVL.